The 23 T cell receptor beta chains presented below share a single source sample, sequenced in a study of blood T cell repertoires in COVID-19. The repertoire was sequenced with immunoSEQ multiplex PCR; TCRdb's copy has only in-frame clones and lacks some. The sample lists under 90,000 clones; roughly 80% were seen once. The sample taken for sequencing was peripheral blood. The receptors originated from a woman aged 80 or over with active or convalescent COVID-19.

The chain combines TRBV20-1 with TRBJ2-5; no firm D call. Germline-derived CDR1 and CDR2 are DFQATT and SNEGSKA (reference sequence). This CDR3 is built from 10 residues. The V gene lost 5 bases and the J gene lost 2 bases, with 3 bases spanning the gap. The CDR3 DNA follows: TGCAGTGCTGAGCAAGAGACCCAGTACTTC. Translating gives CSAEQETQYF.

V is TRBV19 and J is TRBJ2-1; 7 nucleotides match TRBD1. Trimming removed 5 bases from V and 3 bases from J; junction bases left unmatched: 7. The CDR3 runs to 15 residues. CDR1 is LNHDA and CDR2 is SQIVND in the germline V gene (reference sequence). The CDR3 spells CASSPRTGVYNEQFF. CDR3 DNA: TGTGCCAGTAGTCCGAGGACAGGCGTCTACAATGAGCAGTTCTTC. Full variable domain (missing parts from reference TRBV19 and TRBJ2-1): DGGITQSPKYLFRKEGQNVTLSCEQNLNHDAMYWYRQDPGQGLRLIYYSQIVNDFQKGDIAEGYSVSREKKESFPLTVTSAQKNPTAFYLCASSPRTGVYNEQFFGPGTRLTVL.

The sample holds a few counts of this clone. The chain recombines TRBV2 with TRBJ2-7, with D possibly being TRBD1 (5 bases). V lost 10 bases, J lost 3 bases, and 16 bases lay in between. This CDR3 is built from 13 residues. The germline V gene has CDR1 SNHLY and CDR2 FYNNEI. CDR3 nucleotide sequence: TGTGCCACCGGGCAACTGGACAACTACGAGCAGTACTTC. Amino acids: CATGQLDNYEQYF.

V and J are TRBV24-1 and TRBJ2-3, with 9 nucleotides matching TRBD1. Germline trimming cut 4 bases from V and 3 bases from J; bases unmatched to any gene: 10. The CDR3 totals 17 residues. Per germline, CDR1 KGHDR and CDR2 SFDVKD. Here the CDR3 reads CATSDRTGTGRTDTQYF. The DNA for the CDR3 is TGTGCCACCAGTGACCGTACCGGGACAGGGAGGACAGATACGCAGTATTTT.

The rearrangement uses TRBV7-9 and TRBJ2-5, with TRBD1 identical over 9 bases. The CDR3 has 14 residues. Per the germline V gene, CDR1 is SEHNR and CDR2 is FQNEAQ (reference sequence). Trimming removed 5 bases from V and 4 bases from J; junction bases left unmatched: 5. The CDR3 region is CASSRRTGAETQYF. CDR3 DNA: TGTGCCAGCAGCAGAAGGACAGGGGCAGAGACCCAGTACTTC.

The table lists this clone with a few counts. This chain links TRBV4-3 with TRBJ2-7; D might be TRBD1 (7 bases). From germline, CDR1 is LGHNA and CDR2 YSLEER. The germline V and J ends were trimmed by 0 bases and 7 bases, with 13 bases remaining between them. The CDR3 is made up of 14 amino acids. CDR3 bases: TGCGCCAGCAGCCAAGACAGCCAGGGGGGTGAGCAGTACTTC. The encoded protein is CASSQDSQGGEQYF.

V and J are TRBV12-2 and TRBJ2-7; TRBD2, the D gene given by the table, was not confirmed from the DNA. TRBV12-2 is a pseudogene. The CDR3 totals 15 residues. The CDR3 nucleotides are TGTGCAGAACCAAGCGGGCCCGTCTATAATTACGAGCAGTACTTC. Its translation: CAEPSGPVYNYEQYF.

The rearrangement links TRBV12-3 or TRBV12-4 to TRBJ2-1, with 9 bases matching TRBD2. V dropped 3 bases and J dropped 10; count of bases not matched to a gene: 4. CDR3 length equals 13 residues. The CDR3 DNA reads TGTGCCAGCAGTTTTCTAGCGGGGCGAGAGCAGTTCTTC. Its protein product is CASSFLAGREQFF.

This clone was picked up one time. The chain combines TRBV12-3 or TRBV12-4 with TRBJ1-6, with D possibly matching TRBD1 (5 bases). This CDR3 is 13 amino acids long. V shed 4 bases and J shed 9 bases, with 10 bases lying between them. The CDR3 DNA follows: TGTGCCAGCAGTTCAGGGCTAGGTTCACCCCTCCACTTT. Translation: CASSSGLGSPLHF.

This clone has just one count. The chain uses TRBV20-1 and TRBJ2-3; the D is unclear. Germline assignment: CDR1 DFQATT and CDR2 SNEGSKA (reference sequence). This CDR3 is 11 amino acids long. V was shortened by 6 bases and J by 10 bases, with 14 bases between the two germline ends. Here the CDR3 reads CSAVVSVAQYF. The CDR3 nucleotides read TGCAGTGCCGTGGTCTCGGTTGCGCAGTATTTT.

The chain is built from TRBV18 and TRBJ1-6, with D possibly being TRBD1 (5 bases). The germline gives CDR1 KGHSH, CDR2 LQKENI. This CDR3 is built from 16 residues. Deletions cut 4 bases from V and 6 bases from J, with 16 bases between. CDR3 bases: TGTGCCAGCTCACTGAACCCAGGGTTGGGTAATTCACCCCTCCACTTT. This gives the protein CASSLNPGLGNSPLHF.

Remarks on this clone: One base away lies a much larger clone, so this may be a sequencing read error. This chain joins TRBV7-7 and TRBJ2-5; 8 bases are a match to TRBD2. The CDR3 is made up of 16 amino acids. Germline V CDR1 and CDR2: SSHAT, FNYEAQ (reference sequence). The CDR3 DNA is TGTGCTAGCAGCCCCGGGATAGCGGGGCCACAAGAGACCCAGTACTTC. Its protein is CASSPGIAGPQETQYF.

The CDR3 here is CASRGTDAMNTEAFF. CDR3 sequence (DNA): TGTGCCAGCAGGGGGACAGATGCTATGAACACTGAAGCTTTCTTT. This chain joins TRBV6-5 and TRBJ1-1; 7 positions agree with TRBD1. V dropped 6 bases and J dropped 0; count of bases not matched to a gene: 7. This CDR3 has 15 amino acids. Germline CDR1 MNHEY, CDR2 SVGAGI.

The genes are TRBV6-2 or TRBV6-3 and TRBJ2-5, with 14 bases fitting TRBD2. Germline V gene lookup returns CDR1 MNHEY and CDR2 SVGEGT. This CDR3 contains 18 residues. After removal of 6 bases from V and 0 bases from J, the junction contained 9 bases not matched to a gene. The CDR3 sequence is CASSSGTSGGTYQETQYF. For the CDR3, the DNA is TGTGCCAGCAGCTCCGGGACTAGCGGGGGAACGTACCAAGAGACCCAGTACTTC.

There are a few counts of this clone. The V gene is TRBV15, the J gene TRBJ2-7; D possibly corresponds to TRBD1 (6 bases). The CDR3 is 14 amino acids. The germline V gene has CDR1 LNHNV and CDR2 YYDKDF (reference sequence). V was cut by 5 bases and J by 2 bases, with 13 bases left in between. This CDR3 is CATSRRTVPYEQYF. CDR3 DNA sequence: TGTGCCACCAGCCGCCGGACAGTCCCCTACGAGCAGTACTTC. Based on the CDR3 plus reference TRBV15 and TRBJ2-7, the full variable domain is DAMVIQNPRYQVTQFGKPVTLSCSQTLNHNVMYWYQQKSSQAPKLLFHYYDKDFNNEADTPDNFQSRRPNTSFCFLDIRSPGLGDTAMYLCATSRRTVPYEQYFGPGTRLTVT.

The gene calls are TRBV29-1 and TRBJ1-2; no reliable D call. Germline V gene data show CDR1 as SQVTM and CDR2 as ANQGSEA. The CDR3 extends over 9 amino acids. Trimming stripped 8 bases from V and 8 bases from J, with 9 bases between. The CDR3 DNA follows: TGCAGCTCAGATGAAGGCTACACCTTC. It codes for CSSDEGYTF.

The CDR3: CASSFSAGSSYEQYF. The CDR3 DNA is TGTGCCAGCAGCTTTTCAGCGGGATCATCGTACGAGCAGTACTTC. J is TRBJ2-7 and V is TRBV7-2, with 7 bases aligning to TRBD2. J was trimmed by 4 bases and V by 3 bases; bases with no gene match: 9. The CDR3 is made up of 15 amino acids. The germline CDR1 and CDR2 sequences are SGHTA and FQGNSA.

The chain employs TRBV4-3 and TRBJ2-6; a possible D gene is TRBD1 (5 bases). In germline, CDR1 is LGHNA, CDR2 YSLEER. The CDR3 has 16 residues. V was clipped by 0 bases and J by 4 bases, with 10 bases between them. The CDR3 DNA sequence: TGCGCCAGCAGCCAAGAGCCGGACACAGGGGCCAACGTCCTGACTTTC. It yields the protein CASSQEPDTGANVLTF.

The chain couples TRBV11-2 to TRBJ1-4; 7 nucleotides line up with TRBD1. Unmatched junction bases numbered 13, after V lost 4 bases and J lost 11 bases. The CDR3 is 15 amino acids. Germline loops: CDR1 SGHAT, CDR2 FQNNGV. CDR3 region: CASSSQTGRLEKLFF. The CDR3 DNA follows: TGTGCCAGCAGCTCCCAGACAGGGAGGCTTGAGAAACTGTTTTTT. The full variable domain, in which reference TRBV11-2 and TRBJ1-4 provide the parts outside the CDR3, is EAGVAQSPRYKIIEKRQSVAFWCNPISGHATLYWYQQILGQGPKLLIQFQNNGVVDDSQLPKDRFSAERLKGVDSTLKIQPAKLEDSAVYLCASSSQTGRLEKLFFGSGTQLSVL.

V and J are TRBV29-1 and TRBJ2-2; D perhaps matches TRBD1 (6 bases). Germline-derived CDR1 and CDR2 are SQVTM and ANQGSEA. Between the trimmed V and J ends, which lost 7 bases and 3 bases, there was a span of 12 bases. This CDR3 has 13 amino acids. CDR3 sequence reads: CSADQGYTGELFF. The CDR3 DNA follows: TGCAGCGCTGACCAGGGGTACACCGGGGAGCTGTTTTTT.

This CDR3 reads CALGNTDTQYF. CDR3 coding DNA: TGTGCCCTGGGCAACACAGATACGCAGTATTTT. V is TRBV30 and J is TRBJ2-3, with unresolved D. The germline V gene has CDR1 GTSNPN and CDR2 SVGIG (reference sequence). The CDR3 length is 11 residues. V was shortened by 8 bases and J by 2 bases, with 8 bases between the two germline ends.

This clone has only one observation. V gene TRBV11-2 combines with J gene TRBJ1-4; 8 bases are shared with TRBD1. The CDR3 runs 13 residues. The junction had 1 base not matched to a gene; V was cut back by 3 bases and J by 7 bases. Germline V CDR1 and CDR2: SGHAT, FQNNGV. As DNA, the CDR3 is TGTGCCAGCAGCTTTACAGGGGGTGAAAAACTGTTTTTT. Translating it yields CASSFTGGEKLFF.

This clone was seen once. This chain's CDR3 is CASSPRTGGAFGELFF. CDR3 DNA sequence: TGTGCCAGCAGCCCTCGGACAGGGGGCGCGTTCGGGGAGCTGTTTTTT. V gene TRBV7-8 combines with J gene TRBJ2-2; 11 bases map to TRBD1. Germline lookup yields CDR1 SGHVS and CDR2 FQNEAQ. Unmatched junction bases numbered 9, after V lost 5 bases and J lost 7 bases. The CDR3 loop spans 16 amino acids.